In its sample, the clone carrying this T cell receptor (beta chain) was seen once. V was shortened by 1 base and J by 6 bases, with 6 bases between the two germline ends. CDR1 SGHTA and CDR2 FQGNSA come from the germline V gene. The CDR3 runs to 13 residues. Those who participated ranged in age from about 18 to 95 years and resided in 20 to 30 US areas. The record originates from a study of blood T cell repertoires in COVID-19. Looking at the study overall: Sources were T cells, B-cell-depleted T cells, or PBMCs; the material itself was cDNA or gDNA.

In the authors' methods: Cell counts per sample came from amplifying reference gene primers. Repertoires were generated with immunoSEQ multiplex PCR, while TCRdb's copy carries only in-frame clones and drops some. V and J calls and clone size follow that table, whereas D and trimming were derived from the DNA. Of some 150,000 clones in the sample, less than 90% were seen once. The sample consisted of PBMCs or T cells enriched from blood (not recorded which). The clonotype originates from a woman in her forties or fifties who had been exposed to COVID-19. The chain combines TRBV7-2 with TRBJ1-4; D uncertain. CDR3 amino acids: CASSLGPDEKLFF. DNA of the CDR3: TGTGCCAGCAGCTTAGGGCCAGATGAAAAACTGTTTTTT.